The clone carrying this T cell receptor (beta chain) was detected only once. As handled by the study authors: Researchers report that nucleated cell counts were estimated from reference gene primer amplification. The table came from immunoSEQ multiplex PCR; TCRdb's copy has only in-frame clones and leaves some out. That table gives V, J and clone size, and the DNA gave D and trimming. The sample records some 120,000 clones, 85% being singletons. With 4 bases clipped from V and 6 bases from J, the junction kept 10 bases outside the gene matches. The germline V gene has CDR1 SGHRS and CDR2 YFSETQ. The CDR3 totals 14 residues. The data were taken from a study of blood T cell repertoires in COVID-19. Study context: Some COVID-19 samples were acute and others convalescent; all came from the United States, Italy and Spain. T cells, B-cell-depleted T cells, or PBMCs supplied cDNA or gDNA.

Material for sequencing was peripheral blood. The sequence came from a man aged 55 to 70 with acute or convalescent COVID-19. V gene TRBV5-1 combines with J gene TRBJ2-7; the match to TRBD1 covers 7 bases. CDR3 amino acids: CASSPGQPDGEQYF. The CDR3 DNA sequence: TGCGCCAGCAGCCCGGGACAGCCAGATGGCGAGCAGTACTTC.